The 24 T cell receptor beta chains given below trace back to one sample, sequenced in a study of vaccination effects on CD4 cells after COVID-19. ViraFEST used viral peptide pools to expand antigen-specific CD4+ T cells before sequencing. Once cultured for nine to ten days, the cells underwent separation to obtain CD4+ T cells. The healthy vaccine recipients, who had no prior SARS-CoV-2 infection, showed negative nucleocapsid antibodies. The data were produced by immunoSEQ multiplex PCR, yet TCRdb's version contains in-frame clones alone and is incomplete. Of tens of thousands of clones in the sample, roughly 78% were seen once. Their specific antigens are unknown. The input for sequencing was CD4+ T cells from PBMCs cultured with HCoV-OC43 spike peptides, taken before COVID-19 vaccination. Subset indicated: HCoV-OC43 spike overlapping peptide pool stimulation. Every receptor here comes from a human donor who received a COVID-19 vaccine.

This chain connects TRBV4-1 to TRBJ1-3; D is unresolved. Germline V CDR1 and CDR2: MGHRA, YSYEKL. Trimming removed 1 base at V and 0 bases at J, with 7 bases between. CDR3 length: 15 residues. CDR3 nucleotide sequence: TGCGCCAGCAGCCAAGGCGGGTACTCTGGAAACACCATATATTTT. It yields the protein CASSQGGYSGNTIYF.

The J gene is TRBJ1-2, the V gene TRBV29-1; D perhaps matches TRBD1 (6 bases). V was clipped by 4 bases and J by 8 bases, with 14 bases between them. The CDR3 has 12 residues. CDR1 and CDR2 (germline): SQVTM, ANQGSEA. In DNA form, the CDR3 reads TGCAGCGTTGTCTGGGGGGCGCGGGGCTACACCTTC. It is translated as CSVVWGARGYTF.

The chain couples TRBV18 to TRBJ1-3; D not resolved. The germline V and J ends were trimmed by 2 bases and 0 bases, with 11 bases remaining between them. The CDR3 totals 16 residues. Germline V gene data show CDR1 as KGHSH and CDR2 as LQKENI. DNA of the CDR3: TGTGCCAGCTCACCAAATCCCCCGAGCTCTGGAAACACCATATATTTT. As protein: CASSPNPPSSGNTIYF.

The sample holds a few counts of this clone. The chain couples TRBV7-9 to TRBJ1-3; D is ambiguous. The CDR3 covers 15 residues. Germline V CDR1 and CDR2: SEHNR, FQNEAQ (reference sequence). V was trimmed by 1 base and J by 2 bases, leaving 9 bases between them. CDR3 nucleotides: TGTGCCAGCAGCTTAGTAGGGAACACTGGAAACACCATATATTTT. Residues: CASSLVGNTGNTIYF.

The chain couples TRBV10-3 to TRBJ1-6, with D unresolved. In germline, CDR1 is ENHRY, CDR2 SYGVKD. The CDR3 totals 15 residues. The ends were cut back, 3 bases at V and 0 bases at J, with 6 bases in the middle. Here the CDR3 reads CAISDRSSYNSPLHF. DNA for the CDR3: TGTGCCATCAGTGACAGGAGCTCCTATAATTCACCCCTCCACTTT.

This chain uses TRBV2 with TRBJ2-3; no clear D. This CDR3 is built from 15 residues. The germline gives CDR1 SNHLY, CDR2 FYNNEI. V lost 1 base, J lost 0 bases, and 8 bases lay in between. Written as DNA, the CDR3 is TGTGCCAGCAGTGAAGGTAGCCCCAGCACAGATACGCAGTATTTT. Residues: CASSEGSPSTDTQYF.

This clone came up a few times. V and J are TRBV9 and TRBJ1-6; the D gene is possibly TRBD1 (5 bases). Germline V gene data show CDR1 as SGDLS and CDR2 as YYNGEE. The CDR3 has 14 residues. The V end lost 1 base, the J end lost 10 bases, and 12 bases lay between the germline ends. CDR3 sequence: CASSVSLGQSPLHF. The CDR3 DNA sequence: TGTGCCAGCAGCGTATCCCTGGGGCAGTCACCCCTCCACTTT.

The chain couples TRBV5-6 to TRBJ1-2; 8 positions agree with TRBD1. Trimming cost V 4 bases and J 4 bases; bases outside gene matches: 6. Germline assignment: CDR1 SGHDT and CDR2 YYEEEE. The length of the CDR3 is 14 residues. The CDR3 bases are TGTGCCAGCAGCCATACAGGGGGTCCCTATGGCTACACCTTC. Translating gives CASSHTGGPYGYTF.

The chain joins TRBV20-1 to TRBJ2-5; TRBD2 matches at 9 bases. J lost 3 bases, V lost 3 bases, and 5 bases had no gene match. The germline CDR1 and CDR2 sequences are DFQATT and SNEGSKA (reference sequence). The CDR3 runs to 14 residues. In DNA form, the CDR3 reads TGCAGTGCTAGTATTAGCGGGGGCAAAGAGACCCAGTACTTC. Translated, it gives CSASISGGKETQYF.

The chain has TRBV6-1 and TRBJ1-4, with D hard to call. V dropped 0 bases and J dropped 8 bases, with 7 bases sitting between them. CDR1 and CDR2 from the germline V gene are MNHNS and SASEGT. The CDR3 is made up of 13 amino acids. The chain's CDR3 is CASSEAGWEKLFF. In nucleotides, the CDR3 is TGTGCCAGCAGTGAAGCAGGGTGGGAAAAACTGTTTTTT.

This clone appeared once. This chain uses TRBV24-1 with TRBJ2-7; possible D gene TRBD1, 7 bases. This CDR3 spans 17 amino acids. CDR1 and CDR2 from the germline V gene are KGHDR and SFDVKD. Trimming cost V 0 bases and J 0 bases, with 14 bases left between them. CDR3 loop: CATSDLHQGGSSYEQYV. CDR3 DNA sequence: TGTGCCACCAGTGATTTGCATCAGGGGGGTAGCTCCTACGAGCAGTACGTC.

The V and J genes are TRBV29-1 and TRBJ2-3; D is perhaps TRBD2 (5 bases). The germline V gene encodes CDR1 SQVTM and CDR2 ANQGSEA. The CDR3 totals 13 residues. V was shortened by 4 bases and J by 2 bases, with 10 bases between the two germline ends. CDR3 sequence reads: CSVVEAITDTQYF. CDR3 nucleotide sequence: TGCAGCGTTGTGGAGGCCATCACAGATACGCAGTATTTT.

The V call is TRBV9, the J call TRBJ1-1, with a possible D match to TRBD1 (5 bases). Germline assignment: CDR1 SGDLS and CDR2 YYNGEE. This CDR3 comprises 15 residues. Trimming pared 0 bases from V and 4 bases from J, leaving 13 bases between. For the CDR3, the DNA is TGTGCCAGCAGCGTAGGGCCGGGGGGTCTCACTGAAGCTTTCTTT. Translated: CASSVGPGGLTEAFF.

The V gene is TRBV7-2, the J gene TRBJ1-5, with TRBD1 matching over 7 bases. The CDR3 loop spans 14 amino acids. V was clipped by 4 bases and J by 7 bases; unmatched bases: 7. CDR1 is SGHTA, CDR2 FQGNSA, per germline. CDR3 sequence (DNA): TGTGCCAGCAGCTCCCGGGACAGTCGGCAGCCCCAGCATTTT. It translates to CASSSRDSRQPQHF.

J is TRBJ1-2 and V is TRBV28, with TRBD1 identical over 7 bases. V lost 6 bases, J lost 4 bases, and 8 bases stayed unmatched. This CDR3 spans 14 amino acids. CDR1 and CDR2 (germline): MDHEN, SYDVKM. The CDR3 nucleotides read TGTGCCAGCAGACGACAGGGCCCCACCTATGGCTACACCTTC. Translation gives CASRRQGPTYGYTF.

J is TRBJ2-1 and V is TRBV29-1; 10 bases match TRBD1. CDR1 and CDR2 (germline): SQVTM, ANQGSEA. V was pared by 4 bases and J by 5 bases, with 5 bases of the junction left unmatched. The CDR3 is 14 residues long. The CDR3 DNA is TGCAGCGTTGCGGCGGGACAGGGGAACAATGAGCAGTTCTTC. Translation: CSVAAGQGNNEQFF.

The chain couples TRBV27 to TRBJ1-3; D unresolved. V lost 3 bases to trimming and J lost 0 bases, with 12 bases between them. The CDR3 sequence is 16 residues long. Germline assignment: CDR1 MNHEY and CDR2 SMNVEV (reference sequence). The DNA of the CDR3 is TGTGCCAGCAGTTTGGGGTACCCGGGCTCTGGAAACACCATATATTTT. Translated: CASSLGYPGSGNTIYF.

There are a few counts of this clone. The chain carries TRBV7-6 and TRBJ1-5, with 7 bases matching TRBD1. With V trimmed by 5 bases and J by 0 bases, 7 bases remained unmatched. Germline V CDR1 and CDR2: SGHVS, FNYEAQ. This CDR3 is 16 amino acids long. The CDR3 sequence: CASSERQGGSNQPQHF. For the CDR3, the DNA is TGTGCCAGCAGCGAGCGACAGGGTGGTAGCAATCAGCCCCAGCATTTT.

The chain uses TRBV6-5 and TRBJ1-1; D remains unclear. This CDR3 is built from 12 residues. Germline V gene data show CDR1 as MNHEY and CDR2 as SVGAGI. Trimming stripped 9 bases from V and 0 bases from J, with 8 bases between. This CDR3 is CASSALNTEAFF. DNA of the CDR3: TGTGCCAGTTCCGCCCTGAACACTGAAGCTTTCTTT.

The chain employs TRBV11-3 and TRBJ2-2; possible D gene TRBD1, 5 bases. Trimming took off 3 bases at V and 4 bases at J, with 6 bases between the two ends. The CDR3 covers 13 residues. CDR1 SGHNT and CDR2 YENEEA come from the germline V gene. Here the CDR3 DNA reads TGTGCCAGCAGCTTTACAGGCACCGGGGAGCTGTTTTTT. This codes for CASSFTGTGELFF.

The V call is TRBV4-1, the J call TRBJ2-4, with 7 bases matching TRBD1. This CDR3 comprises 14 residues. Germline values: CDR1 MGHRA, CDR2 YSYEKL. The J segment lost 4 bases and the V segment lost 5 bases, leaving 5 bases of the junction unmatched. CDR3 bases: TGCGCCAGCAGCGTCGACAGGGCAAAAAACATTCAGTACTTC. It translates to CASSVDRAKNIQYF.

The J gene is TRBJ2-2, the V gene TRBV19; D possibly corresponds to TRBD2 (7 bases). The CDR3 contains 15 residues. CDR1 is LNHDA, CDR2 SQIVND, per germline (reference sequence). V gave up 3 bases and J gave up 0 bases, with 8 bases separating them. CDR3 sequence: CASSIGGPNTGELFF. The CDR3 DNA sequence: TGTGCCAGTAGTATCGGGGGGCCGAACACCGGGGAGCTGTTTTTT. The whole variable domain, remainder taken from reference TRBV19 and TRBJ2-2, is DGGITQSPKYLFRKEGQNVTLSCEQNLNHDAMYWYRQDPGQGLRLIYYSQIVNDFQKGDIAEGYSVSREKKESFPLTVTSAQKNPTAFYLCASSIGGPNTGELFFGEGSRLTVL.

This rearrangement joins TRBV5-6 to TRBJ1-2; 7 nucleotides align to TRBD1. V lost 4 bases and J lost 7; bases outside the gene matches: 13. CDR3 length equals 15 residues. The germline V gene encodes CDR1 SGHDT and CDR2 YYEEEE. CDR3 sequence (DNA): TGTGCCAGCAGCCCGTTAAACAGGGGCGGGAGTGGCTACACCTTC. It is translated as CASSPLNRGGSGYTF.

V is TRBV24-1 and J is TRBJ2-2, with D tentatively TRBD1 (6 bases). Germline loops: CDR1 KGHDR, CDR2 SFDVKD. The CDR3 totals 16 residues. Trimming shortened V by 3 bases and J by 6 bases, and 16 bases separated the two germline ends. The CDR3 here is CATSDRPGTYAGELFF. The CDR3 coding sequence is TGTGCCACCAGTGATCGTCCCGGGACATACGCCGGGGAGCTGTTTTTT.